The 15 T cell receptor beta chains listed next were all sequenced from one sample in a study of blood T cell repertoires in COVID-19. Here immunoSEQ multiplex PCR was the method, and the copy in TCRdb shows in-frame clones only, minus some. This table holds some 91,000 clones, just over 90% found once. The source material was peripheral blood. The receptors shown here come from a man aged 55 to 70 with acute or convalescent COVID-19.

V is TRBV29-1 and J is TRBJ1-2; D is unresolved. The CDR3 runs to 12 residues. CDR1 and CDR2 (germline): SQVTM, ANQGSEA. Trimming left V 8 bases short and J 5 bases short, with 15 bases between. This CDR3 is CSSTGEGYGYTF. The DNA for the CDR3 is TGCAGCTCTACCGGGGAAGGGTATGGCTACACCTTC.

The chain employs TRBV3-1 (or the pseudogene TRBV3-2) and TRBJ1-2, with D possibly matching TRBD1 (5 bases). V lost 4 bases, J lost 3 bases, and 9 bases lay in between. Germline V gene data show CDR1 as LGHDT and CDR2 as YNNKEL (reference sequence). This CDR3 is built from 13 residues. The DNA for the CDR3 is TGTGCCAGCAGCCCTCCAGGGTACTATGGCTACACCTTC. It yields the protein CASSPPGYYGYTF.

Only one count was recorded for this clone. The chain uses TRBV6-5 and TRBJ2-1; 10 bases map to TRBD1. Unmatched junction bases numbered 8, after V lost 5 bases and J lost 7 bases. CDR1 and CDR2 (germline): MNHEY, SVGAGI. The CDR3 length is 15 residues. The CDR3 sequence is CASSRQGQGINEQFF. DNA of the CDR3: TGTGCCAGCAGTCGGCAGGGACAGGGGATTAATGAGCAGTTCTTC.

This chain uses TRBV6-6 with TRBJ2-4; D is ambiguous. Germline assignment: CDR1 MNHNY and CDR2 SVGAGI (reference sequence). V lost 5 bases and J 1 base, leaving 15 bases between the germline ends. The CDR3 length is 16 residues. The CDR3 sequence: CASSNHATQAKNIQYF. In DNA form, the CDR3 reads TGTGCCAGCAGTAACCACGCCACCCAGGCCAAAAACATTCAGTACTTC.

This chain uses TRBV19 with TRBJ1-5, with 7 nucleotides matching TRBD1. The germline V gene has CDR1 LNHDA and CDR2 SQIVND (reference sequence). The CDR3 spans 13 residues. The junction had 6 bases not matched to a gene; V was cut back by 9 bases and J by 4 bases. As DNA, the CDR3 is TGTGCCAGCACCCGGGACAGAAATCAGCCCCAGCATTTT. It yields the protein CASTRDRNQPQHF.

This clone has only one observation. The chain links TRBV4-2 to TRBJ2-7; TRBD2 aligns across 7 bases. The CDR3 loop spans 14 amino acids. V shed 4 bases, J shed 5 bases, and the junction held 8 bases outside the gene matches. Germline CDR1 and CDR2: LGHNA and YNFKEQ. The CDR3 spells CASSRYGTTDEQYF. DNA for the CDR3: TGTGCCAGCAGCCGGTATGGGACTACCGACGAGCAGTACTTC.

The gene calls are TRBV5-6 and TRBJ1-1; D remains unclear. Per germline, CDR1 SGHDT and CDR2 YYEEEE. Trimming took 2 bases from V and 0 from J, leaving 8 bases between them. The CDR3 covers 14 residues. CDR3 amino acids: CASSFGDMNTEAFF. CDR3 nucleotide sequence: TGTGCCAGCAGCTTCGGGGATATGAACACTGAAGCTTTCTTT.

The chain is built from TRBV6-1 and TRBJ1-1; D is undetermined. With 2 bases removed from V and 5 bases from J, the gap between germline ends came to 9 bases. The CDR3 is 13 amino acids. The germline V gene encodes CDR1 MNHNS and CDR2 SASEGT. CDR3: CASSEREGTEAFF. CDR3 bases: TGTGCCAGCAGTGAAAGAGAGGGAACTGAAGCTTTCTTT.

The chain carries TRBV18 and TRBJ1-2, with 10 bases fitting TRBD1. With V trimmed by 6 bases and J by 8 bases, 9 bases remained unmatched. The CDR3 consists of 14 residues. Germline CDR1 reads KGHSH; CDR2 reads LQKENI. CDR3 in DNA: TGTGCCAGCTCTTTCGACAGGGGGCAAGAAGGCTACACCTTC. It encodes CASSFDRGQEGYTF.

This rearrangement joins TRBV5-6 to TRBJ2-3; 8 bases are shared with TRBD2. CDR3 length: 15 residues. Germline-derived CDR1 and CDR2 are SGHDT and YYEEEE. Trimming removed 4 bases from V and 4 bases from J; junction bases left unmatched: 8. As DNA, the CDR3 is TGTGCCAGCAGCCTATGGGCGGGGGGTTCAGATACGCAGTATTTT. Its translation: CASSLWAGGSDTQYF.

The V call is TRBV7-9, the J call TRBJ2-1, with 9 bases that match TRBD1. CDR3 length: 15 amino acids. CDR1 and CDR2 from the germline V gene are SEHNR and FQNEAQ (reference sequence). V trimming: 6 bases; J trimming: 0 bases; junction bases outside the gene matches: 3. Written as DNA, the CDR3 is TGTGCCAGCAGTCAGACAGGGGGCTCCTACAATGAGCAGTTCTTC. It yields the protein CASSQTGGSYNEQFF.

The chain is built from TRBV6-1 and TRBJ1-6; D is unresolved. CDR1 MNHNS and CDR2 SASEGT come from the germline V gene. The CDR3 loop spans 13 amino acids. Trimming stripped 1 base from V and 10 bases from J, with 8 bases between. CDR3 residues: CASSEVQSSPLHF. In DNA form, the CDR3 reads TGTGCCAGCAGTGAAGTCCAAAGCTCACCCCTCCACTTT.

The chain combines TRBV30 with TRBJ1-1; no reliable D call. The germline V gene encodes CDR1 GTSNPN and CDR2 SVGIG (reference sequence). This CDR3 has 12 residues. Trimming left V 3 bases short and J 5 bases short, with 10 bases between. The CDR3 loop reads CAWSPVATEAFF. CDR3 bases: TGTGCCTGGAGCCCCGTAGCGACTGAAGCTTTCTTT.

V and J are TRBV30 and TRBJ1-2; D gene unclear. V was trimmed by 2 bases and J by 5 bases, leaving 9 bases between them. The germline V gene has CDR1 GTSNPN and CDR2 SVGIG (reference sequence). The CDR3 loop spans 12 amino acids. The CDR3 region is CAWSTTGYGYTF. CDR3 nucleotide sequence: TGTGCCTGGAGTACCACGGGGTATGGCTACACCTTC.

The chain carries TRBV5-1 and TRBJ2-3; 7 positions agree with TRBD1. Germline values: CDR1 SGHRS, CDR2 YFSETQ. The CDR3 runs to 14 residues. V lost 6 bases and J lost 0; bases outside the gene matches: 4. CDR3 DNA: TGCGCCAGCAACCCGGGACAGAGCACAGATACGCAGTATTTT. Its translation is CASNPGQSTDTQYF.